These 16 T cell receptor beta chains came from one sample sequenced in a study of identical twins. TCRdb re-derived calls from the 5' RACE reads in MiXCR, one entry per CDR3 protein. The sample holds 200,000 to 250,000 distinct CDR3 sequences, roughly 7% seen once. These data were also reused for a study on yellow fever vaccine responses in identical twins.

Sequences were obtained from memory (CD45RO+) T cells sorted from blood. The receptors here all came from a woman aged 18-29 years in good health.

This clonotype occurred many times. The CDR3 coding sequence is TGTGCCAGCAGCGTAGTCGGCGGGGGGGCCTACAATGAGCAGTTCTTC. Translating it yields CASSVVGGGAYNEQFF. The chain has TRBV9 and TRBJ2-1, with 9 nucleotides matching TRBD2. Germline-derived CDR1 and CDR2 are SGDLS and YYNGEE. The trim removed 0 bases at V and 2 bases at J, leaving 3 bases unmatched. CDR3 length: 16 amino acids.

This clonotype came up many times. The DNA for the CDR3 is TGCAGTGCTAGCCGCCCAGCTTCAACTAATGAAAAACTGTTTTTT. It specifies CSASRPASTNEKLFF. The chain carries TRBV20-1 and TRBJ1-4; D call uncertain. The CDR3 extends over 15 amino acids. The germline V gene encodes CDR1 DFQATT and CDR2 SNEGSKA (reference sequence). Trimming removed 3 bases at V and 0 bases at J, with 11 bases between.

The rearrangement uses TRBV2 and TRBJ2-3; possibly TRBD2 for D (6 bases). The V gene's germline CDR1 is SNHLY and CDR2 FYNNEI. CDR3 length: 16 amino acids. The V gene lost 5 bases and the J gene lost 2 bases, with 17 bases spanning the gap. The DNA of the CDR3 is TGTGCCAGCAGTCTAATGTCCGGGGGTCTCACAGATACGCAGTATTTT. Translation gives CASSLMSGGLTDTQYF.

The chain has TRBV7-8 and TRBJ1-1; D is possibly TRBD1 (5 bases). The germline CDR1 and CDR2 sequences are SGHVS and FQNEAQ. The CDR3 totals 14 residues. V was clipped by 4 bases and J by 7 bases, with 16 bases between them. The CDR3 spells CASSSSGQLNEAFF. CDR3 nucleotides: TGTGCCAGCAGCTCCTCGGGGCAGCTTAATGAAGCTTTCTTT.

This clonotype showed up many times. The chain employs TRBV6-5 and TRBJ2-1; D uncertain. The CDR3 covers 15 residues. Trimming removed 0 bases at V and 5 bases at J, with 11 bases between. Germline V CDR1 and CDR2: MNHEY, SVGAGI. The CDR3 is CASSYSRPFDNEQFF. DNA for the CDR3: TGTGCCAGCAGTTACTCCAGACCTTTCGACAATGAGCAGTTCTTC.

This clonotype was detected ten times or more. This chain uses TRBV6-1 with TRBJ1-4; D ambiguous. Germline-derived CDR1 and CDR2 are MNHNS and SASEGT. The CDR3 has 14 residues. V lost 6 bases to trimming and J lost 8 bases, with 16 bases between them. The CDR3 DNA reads TGTGCCAGCAGCAAGGGATACCCCGGGGAAAAACTGTTTTTT. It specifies CASSKGYPGEKLFF.

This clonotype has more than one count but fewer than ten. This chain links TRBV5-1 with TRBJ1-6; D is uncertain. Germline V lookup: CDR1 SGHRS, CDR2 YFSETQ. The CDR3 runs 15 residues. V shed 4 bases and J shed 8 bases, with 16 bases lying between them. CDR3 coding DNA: TGCGCCAGCAGCGTTACGGGCCAACCCGATTCACCCCTCCACTTT. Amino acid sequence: CASSVTGQPDSPLHF.

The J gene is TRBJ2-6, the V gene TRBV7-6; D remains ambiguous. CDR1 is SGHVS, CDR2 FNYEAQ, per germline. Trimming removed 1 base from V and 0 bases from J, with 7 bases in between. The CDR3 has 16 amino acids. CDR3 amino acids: CASSLDESSGANVLTF. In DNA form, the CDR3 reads TGTGCCAGCAGCTTAGATGAGTCCTCTGGGGCCAACGTCCTGACTTTC.

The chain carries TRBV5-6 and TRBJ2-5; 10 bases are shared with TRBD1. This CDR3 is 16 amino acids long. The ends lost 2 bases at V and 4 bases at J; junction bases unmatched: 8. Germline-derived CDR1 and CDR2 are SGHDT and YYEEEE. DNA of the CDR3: TGTGCCAGCAGCTTCCTCGGGACAGGGGTTGGAGAGACCCAGTACTTC. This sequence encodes CASSFLGTGVGETQYF.

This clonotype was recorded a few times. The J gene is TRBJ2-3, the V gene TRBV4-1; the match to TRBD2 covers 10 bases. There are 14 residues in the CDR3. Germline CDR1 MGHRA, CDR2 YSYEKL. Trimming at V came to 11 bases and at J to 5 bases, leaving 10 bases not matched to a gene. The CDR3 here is CARQLAGLLDTQYF. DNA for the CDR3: TGCGCCCGACAACTAGCGGGATTGCTAGATACGCAGTATTTT.

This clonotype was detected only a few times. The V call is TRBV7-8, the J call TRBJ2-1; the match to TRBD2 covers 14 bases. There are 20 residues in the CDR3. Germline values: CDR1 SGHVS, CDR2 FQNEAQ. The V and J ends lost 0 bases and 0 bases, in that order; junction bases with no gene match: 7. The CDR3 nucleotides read TGTGCCAGCAGCTTAGCCGGGACTAGCGGGAGTTCTAGCTCCTACAATGAGCAGTTCTTC. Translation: CASSLAGTSGSSSSYNEQFF.

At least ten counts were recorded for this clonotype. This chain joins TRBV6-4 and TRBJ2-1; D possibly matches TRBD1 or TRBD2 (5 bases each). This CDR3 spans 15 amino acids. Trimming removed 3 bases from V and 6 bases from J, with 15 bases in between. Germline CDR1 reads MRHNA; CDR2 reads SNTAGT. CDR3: CASSDPSGASNEQFF. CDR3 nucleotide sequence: TGTGCCAGCAGTGATCCCTCCGGGGCTAGCAATGAGCAGTTCTTC.

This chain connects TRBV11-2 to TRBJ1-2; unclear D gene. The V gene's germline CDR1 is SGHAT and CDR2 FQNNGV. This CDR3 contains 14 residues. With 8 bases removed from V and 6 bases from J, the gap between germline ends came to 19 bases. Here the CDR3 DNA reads TGTGCCAGCCCCCGTCGTAACCCCGCGGATGGCTACACCTTC. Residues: CASPRRNPADGYTF. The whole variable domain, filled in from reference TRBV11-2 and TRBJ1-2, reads EAGVAQSPRYKIIEKRQSVAFWCNPISGHATLYWYQQILGQGPKLLIQFQNNGVVDDSQLPKDRFSAERLKGVDSTLKIQPAKLEDSAVYLCASPRRNPADGYTFGSGTRLTVV.

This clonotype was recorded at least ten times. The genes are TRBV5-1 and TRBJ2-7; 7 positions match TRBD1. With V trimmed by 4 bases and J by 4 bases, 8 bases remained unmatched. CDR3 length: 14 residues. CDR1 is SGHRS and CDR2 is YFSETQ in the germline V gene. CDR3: CASSLDGQAYEQYV. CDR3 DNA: TGCGCCAGCAGCCTGGATGGACAGGCGTACGAGCAGTACGTC.

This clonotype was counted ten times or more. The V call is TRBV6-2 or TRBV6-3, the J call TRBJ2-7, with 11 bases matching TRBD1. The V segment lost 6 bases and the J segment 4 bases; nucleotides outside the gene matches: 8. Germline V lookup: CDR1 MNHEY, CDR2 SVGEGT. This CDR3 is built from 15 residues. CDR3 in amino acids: CASRTLGQGVYEQYF. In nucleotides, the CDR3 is TGTGCCAGCAGGACCCTGGGACAGGGGGTGTACGAGCAGTACTTC.

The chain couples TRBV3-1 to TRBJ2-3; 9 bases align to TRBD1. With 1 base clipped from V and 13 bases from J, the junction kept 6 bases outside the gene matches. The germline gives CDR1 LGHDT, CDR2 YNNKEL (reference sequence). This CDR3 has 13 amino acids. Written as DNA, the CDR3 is TGTGCCAGCAGCCAAGGTGGACAGGGGAGGAAGTATTTT. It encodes CASSQGGQGRKYF.